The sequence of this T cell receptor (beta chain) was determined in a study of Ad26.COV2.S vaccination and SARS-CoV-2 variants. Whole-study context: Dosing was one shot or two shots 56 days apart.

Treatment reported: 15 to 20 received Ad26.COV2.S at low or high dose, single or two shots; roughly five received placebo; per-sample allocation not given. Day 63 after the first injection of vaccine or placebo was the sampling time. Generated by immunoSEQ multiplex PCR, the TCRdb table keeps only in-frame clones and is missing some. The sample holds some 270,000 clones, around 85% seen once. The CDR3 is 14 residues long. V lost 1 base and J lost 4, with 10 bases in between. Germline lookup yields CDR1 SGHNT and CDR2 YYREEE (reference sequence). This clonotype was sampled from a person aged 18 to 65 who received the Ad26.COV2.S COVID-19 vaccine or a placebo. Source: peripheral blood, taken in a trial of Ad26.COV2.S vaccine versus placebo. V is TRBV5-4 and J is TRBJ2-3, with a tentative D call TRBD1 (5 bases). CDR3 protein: CASSLFRVADTQYF. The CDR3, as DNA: TGTGCCAGCAGCTTGTTCAGGGTAGCAGATACGCAGTATTTT.